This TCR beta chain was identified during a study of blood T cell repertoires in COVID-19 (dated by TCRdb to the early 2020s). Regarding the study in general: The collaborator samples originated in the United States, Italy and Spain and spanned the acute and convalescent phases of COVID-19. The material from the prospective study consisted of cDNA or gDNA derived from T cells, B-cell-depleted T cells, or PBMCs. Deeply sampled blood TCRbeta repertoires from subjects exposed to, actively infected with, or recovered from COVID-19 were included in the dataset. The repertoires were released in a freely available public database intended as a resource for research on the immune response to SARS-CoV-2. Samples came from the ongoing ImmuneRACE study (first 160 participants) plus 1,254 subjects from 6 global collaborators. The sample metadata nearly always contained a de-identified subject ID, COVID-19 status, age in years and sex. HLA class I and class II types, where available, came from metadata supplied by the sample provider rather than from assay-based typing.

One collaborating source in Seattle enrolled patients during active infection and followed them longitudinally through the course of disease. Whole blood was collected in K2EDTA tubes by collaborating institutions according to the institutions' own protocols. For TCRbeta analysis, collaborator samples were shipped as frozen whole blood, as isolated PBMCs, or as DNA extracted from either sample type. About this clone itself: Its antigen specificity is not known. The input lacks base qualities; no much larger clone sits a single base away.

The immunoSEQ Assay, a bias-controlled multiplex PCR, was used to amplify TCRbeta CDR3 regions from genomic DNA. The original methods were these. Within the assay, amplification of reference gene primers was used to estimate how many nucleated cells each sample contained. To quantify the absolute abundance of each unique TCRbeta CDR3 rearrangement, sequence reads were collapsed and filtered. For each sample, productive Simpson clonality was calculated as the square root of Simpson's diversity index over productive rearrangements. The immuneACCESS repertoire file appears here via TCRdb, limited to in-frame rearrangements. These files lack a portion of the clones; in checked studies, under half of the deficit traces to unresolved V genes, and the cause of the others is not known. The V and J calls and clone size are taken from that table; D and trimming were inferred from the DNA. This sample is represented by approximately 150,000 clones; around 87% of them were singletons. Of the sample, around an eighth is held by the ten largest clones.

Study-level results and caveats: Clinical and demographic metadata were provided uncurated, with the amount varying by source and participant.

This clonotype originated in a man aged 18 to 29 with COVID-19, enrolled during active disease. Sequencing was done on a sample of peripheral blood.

The DNA sequence reads TGTGCCAGCAGTTCAACAGGGGGCCCTGAGCAGTTCTTC. Its protein is CASSSTGGPEQFF. Rearrangement joined TRBV12-3 or TRBV12-4 to TRBJ2-1, with 9 bases in between that match TRBD1. Germline trimming amounts to 4 bases on V and 9 bases on J, with 4 as the count of junction bases outside the gene matches. The CDR3 goes from the cysteine to the phenylalanine over 13 residues. Left in the record is the CDR3 DNA by itself, 39 bases read in frame from the first base.